The present TCR beta chain was sequenced within a study of T cell changes during pregnancy in multiple sclerosis. Here immunoSEQ multiplex PCR was the method, and the copy in TCRdb shows in-frame clones only, minus some. The repertoire holds 70,000 to 95,000 clones, with around 92% as singletons. The CDR3 runs to 15 residues. Germline CDR1 and CDR2: KGHSH and LQKENI. V was clipped by 3 bases and J by 5 bases; unmatched bases: 7. This receptor was obtained from a female donor with multiple sclerosis, enrolled in a pregnancy study. V usage is TRBV18 and J usage is TRBJ2-7; 10 bases line up with TRBD2. The input for sequencing was peripheral blood, taken in the third trimester of pregnancy. The chain's CDR3 is CASSPEAGGPHEQYF. Written as DNA, the CDR3 is TGTGCCAGCTCACCGGAAGCGGGAGGGCCCCACGAGCAGTACTTC.